This record concerns one TCR beta chain sequence. Per the original methods: Reference gene primer amplification yielded estimated nucleated cell counts. Only in-frame clones appear in the TCRdb table, and some are missing; sequencing was by immunoSEQ multiplex PCR. V, J and clone size were drawn from that table, and D and trimming were deduced from the DNA. The sample yields 70,000 to 90,000 clones, roughly 77% seen once. The CDR3 contains 13 residues. Germline loops: CDR1 MRHNA, CDR2 SNTAGT. With 8 bases removed from V and 2 bases from J, the gap between germline ends came to 10 bases. This entry is derived from a study of blood T cell repertoires in COVID-19. Study-wide background: The United States, Italy and Spain provided the acute and convalescent COVID-19 samples. The analysed material was cDNA or gDNA that came from T cells, B-cell-depleted T cells, or PBMCs.

The clonotype was recovered from a human donor in a cohort sampled during active COVID-19. The source material was peripheral blood. This sequence joins TRBV6-4 and TRBJ1-5, with D possibly matching TRBD1 (5 bases). CDR3 nucleotide sequence: TGTGCCAGCGGGGGGGAAGGCAATCAGCCCCAGCATTTT. Encoded protein: CASGGEGNQPQHF.